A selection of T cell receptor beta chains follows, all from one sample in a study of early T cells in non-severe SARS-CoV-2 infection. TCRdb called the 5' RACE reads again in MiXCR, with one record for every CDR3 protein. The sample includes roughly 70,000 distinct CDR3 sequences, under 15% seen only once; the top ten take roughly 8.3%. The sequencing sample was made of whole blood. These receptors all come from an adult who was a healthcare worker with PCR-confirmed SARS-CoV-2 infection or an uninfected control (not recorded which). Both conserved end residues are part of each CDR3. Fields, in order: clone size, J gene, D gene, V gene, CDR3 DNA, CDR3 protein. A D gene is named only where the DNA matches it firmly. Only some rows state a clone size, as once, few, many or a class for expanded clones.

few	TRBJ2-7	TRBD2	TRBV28	TGTGCCAGCAGCTCAGGCGGGACTAGCGTTTTCTACGAGCAGTACTTC	CASSSGGTSVFYEQYF
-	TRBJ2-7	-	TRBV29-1	TGCAGCGTTGCCTACCTGAGGGACGCCTACGAGCAGTACTTC	CSVAYLRDAYEQYF
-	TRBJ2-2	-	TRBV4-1	TGCGCCAGCAGCCAAGATCTGGTTCTGGGGGAGCTGTTTTTT	CASSQDLVLGELFF
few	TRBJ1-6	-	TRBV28	TGTGCCAGCAGCCTTGGGCAGTCGGGTTCACCCCTCCACTTT	CASSLGQSGSPLHF
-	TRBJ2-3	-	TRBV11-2	TGTGCCAGCAGCTTAGACGGGGGAGTTTCGGATACGCAGTATTTT	CASSLDGGVSDTQYF
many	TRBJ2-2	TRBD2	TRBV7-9	TGTGCCAGCCCCGCCCCACTAGCGGGAGTCACCGGGGAGCTGTTTTTT	CASPAPLAGVTGELFF
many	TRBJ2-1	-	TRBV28	TGTGCCAGCAGTTCCCCCAGGGAGCAGTTCTTC	CASSSPREQFF
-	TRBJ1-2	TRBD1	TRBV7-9	TGTGCCAGCAGTCTGGACAGGGGAAACTATGGCTACACCTTC	CASSLDRGNYGYTF
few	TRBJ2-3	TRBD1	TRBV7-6	TGTGCCAGCAGCTTAAATTCCATTCGACAGGGAGATACGCAGTATTTT	CASSLNSIRQGDTQYF
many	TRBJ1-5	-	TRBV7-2	TGTGCCAGCAGCAGAGACAATCAGCCCCAGCATTTT	CASSRDNQPQHF
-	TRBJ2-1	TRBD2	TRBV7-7	TGTGCTAGCAGCTCCAACAGCGGGGATGAGCAGTTCTTC	CASSSNSGDEQFF
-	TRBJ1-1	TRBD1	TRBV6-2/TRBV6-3	TGTGCCAGCAGTTTGACAGGGTTCGGAACTGAAGCTTTCTTT	CASSLTGFGTEAFF
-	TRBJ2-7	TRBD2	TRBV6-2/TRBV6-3	TGTGCCAGCAGTTTGGGACTAGCGGGGATCGACGAGCAGTACTTC	CASSLGLAGIDEQYF
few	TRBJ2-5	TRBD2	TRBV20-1	TGCAGTGCTAGGCGGGAGCTAGAGACCCAGTACTTC	CSARRELETQYF
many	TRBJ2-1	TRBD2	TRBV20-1	TGCAGTGCTCCACTAGCGGGTACGAATGAGCAGTTCTTC	CSAPLAGTNEQFF
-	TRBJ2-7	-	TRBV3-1	TGTGCCAGCAGTCTTAGGATGTCCGAGCAGTACTTC	CASSLRMSEQYF
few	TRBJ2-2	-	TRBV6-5	TGTGCCAGCAGTTCCGCCAGCCTAGTTGCCGGGGAGCTGTTTTTT	CASSSASLVAGELFF
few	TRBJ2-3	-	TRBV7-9	TGTGCCAGCAGCCGACAGGTTCCTAGCACAGATACGCAGTATTTT	CASSRQVPSTDTQYF
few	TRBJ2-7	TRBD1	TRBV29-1	TGCAGCGCTATCCCTGGACAGGGGGGATCCTGGGCCCGAGAGCAGTACTTC	CSAIPGQGGSWAREQYF
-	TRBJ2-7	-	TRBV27	TGTGCCAGCAGCCGCGAGCCGGGGCGGAGTGACGAGCAGTACTTC	CASSREPGRSDEQYF
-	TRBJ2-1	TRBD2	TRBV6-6	TGTGCCAGCAGTTCCTCTCTAGCGGGGAGGTACAATGAGCAGTTCTTC	CASSSSLAGRYNEQFF
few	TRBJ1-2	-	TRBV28	TGTGCCAGCAGTGGGTATAACAACTATGGCTACACCTTC	CASSGYNNYGYTF
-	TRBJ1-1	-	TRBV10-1	TGCGCCAGCAGTGTAGTCGGGGGCACTGAAGCTTTCTTT	CASSVVGGTEAFF
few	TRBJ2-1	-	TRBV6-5	TGTGCCAGCAGTTCTAGGGGATATATCAATGAGCAGTTCTTC	CASSSRGYINEQFF
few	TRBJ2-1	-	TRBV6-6	TGTGCCAGCAGTCGCAATGAGCAGTTCTTC	CASSRNEQFF
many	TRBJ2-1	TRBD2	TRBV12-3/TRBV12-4	TGTGCCAGCAGTTTAGCCGGGACTAGCGGGTCCGGGTCCTTC	CASSLAGTSGSGSF
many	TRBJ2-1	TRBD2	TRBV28	TGTGCCAGCAGTTCGCCGGGGAGCGGGAGTGTCGATGAGCAGTTCTTC	CASSSPGSGSVDEQFF
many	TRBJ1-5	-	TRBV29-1	TGCAGCGTTGTGTCGGGCAATCAGCCCCAGCATTTT	CSVVSGNQPQHF
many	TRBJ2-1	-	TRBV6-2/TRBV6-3	TGTGCCAGCACCTCCGATCGGAGCTCCTACAATGAGCAGTTCTTC	CASTSDRSSYNEQFF
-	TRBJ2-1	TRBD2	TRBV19	TGTGCCAGTACCGCGGGACTAGCGGGACATGAGCAGTTCTTC	CASTAGLAGHEQFF
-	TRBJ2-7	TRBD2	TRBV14	TGTGCCAGCAGCCAAGAGCGAATTAGCGGGGGAGGGCAGTACTTC	CASSQERISGGGQYF
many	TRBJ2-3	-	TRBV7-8	TGTGCCAGCAGTCCTACTCATACGCAGTATTTT	CASSPTHTQYF
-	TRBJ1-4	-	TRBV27	TGTGCCAGCAGTTTTTCAGGGTTACCTAATGAAAAACTGTTTTTT	CASSFSGLPNEKLFF
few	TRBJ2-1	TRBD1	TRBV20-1	TGCAGTGCTCCACTCTCAGGGGGATTATACAATGAGCAGTTCTTC	CSAPLSGGLYNEQFF
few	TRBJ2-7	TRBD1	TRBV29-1	TGCAGCGGGGGGACAGGTCTCCGATACGAGCAGTACTTC	CSGGTGLRYEQYF
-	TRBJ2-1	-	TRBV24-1	TGTGCCACCAGTGATACAACAGGGAGGAGTGGCGGGAGAGACCTCAATGAGCAGTTCTTC	CATSDTTGRSGGRDLNEQFF
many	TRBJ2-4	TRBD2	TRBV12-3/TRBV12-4	TGTGCCAGCAGTTTGTTCGGACTAGCGGGAGGGCCGGCCAAAAACATTCAGTACTTC	CASSLFGLAGGPAKNIQYF
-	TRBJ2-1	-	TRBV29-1	TGCAGCGGGAAACAGGGTATTTCCTACAATGAGCAGTTCTTC	CSGKQGISYNEQFF
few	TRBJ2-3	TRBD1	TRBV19	TGTGCCAGTAACACAGGGGGAAGCACAGATACGCAGTATTTT	CASNTGGSTDTQYF
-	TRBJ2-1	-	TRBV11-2	TGTGCCAGCCAATTAATCCGGGAAGAAAATGAGCAGTTCTTC	CASQLIREENEQFF
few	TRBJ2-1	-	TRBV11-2	TGTGCCAGCAGCCCCCAGAGGACGTTGGGGATCAATGAGCAGTTCTTC	CASSPQRTLGINEQFF
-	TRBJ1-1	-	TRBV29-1	TGCAGCGTGACCCGCCGGGACCTTGGAGCTTTCTTT	CSVTRRDLGAFF
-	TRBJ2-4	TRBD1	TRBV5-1	TGCGCCAGCAGTAACAGGGGGCGCGACATTCAGTACTTC	CASSNRGRDIQYF
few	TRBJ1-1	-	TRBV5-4	TGTGCCAGCAGCTTGGATGCCCGCCGAGGAGCTTTCTTT	CASSLDARRGAFF
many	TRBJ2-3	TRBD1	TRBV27	TGTGCCAGCAGGATTCGGACAGGGCTAGTCACAGATACGCAGTATTTT	CASRIRTGLVTDTQYF
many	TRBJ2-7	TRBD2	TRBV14	TGTGCCAGCAGCCCACAACTCCCCTTAGCGGGGGACTCCTACGAGCAGTACTTC	CASSPQLPLAGDSYEQYF
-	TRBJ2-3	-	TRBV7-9	TGTGCCAGCAGCTTGGCGACACTGGCAGATACGCAGTATTTT	CASSLATLADTQYF
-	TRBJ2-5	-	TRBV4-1	TGCGCCAGCAGCCAAGGGGGACAAGAGACCCAGTACTTC	CASSQGGQETQYF
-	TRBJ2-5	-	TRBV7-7	TGTGCTACCGCAGGGGGGGCGGTCGGAGAGACCCAGTACTTC	CATAGGAVGETQYF
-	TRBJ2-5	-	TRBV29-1	TGCAGCGTTTTGAGGACAGTACAAGAGACCCAGTACTTC	CSVLRTVQETQYF
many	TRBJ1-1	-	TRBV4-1	TGCGCCAGCAGCCCACAAGGGGACACTGAAGCTTTCTTT	CASSPQGDTEAFF
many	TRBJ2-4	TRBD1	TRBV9	TGTGCCAGCAGCATAAAAGACAGGGAGAACATTCAGTACTTC	CASSIKDRENIQYF
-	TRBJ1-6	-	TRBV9	TGTGCCAGCAGCGTAGCTACCAATAATTCACCCCTCCACTTT	CASSVATNNSPLHF